This T cell receptor beta chain derives from a study of pediatric ulcerative colitis (dated by TCRdb to between 2018 and 2021). General notes on the study: From nine newly diagnosed, treatment-naive pediatric ulcerative colitis patients and a few non-IBD control children, paired blood and rectal samples were collected.

Using the immunoSEQ TRB Survey service, rearranged CDR3 beta regions were amplified from genomic DNA with multiplex V and J primers. To keep sequencing depth the same across samples, survey-level depth of up to 500,000 reads per sample was applied. The libraries were purified, combined into pools and sequenced with Illumina technology. As for the original processing: Productive clonality, sample overlap, pairwise scatters, CDR3 beta length, V/D/J gene usage and productiveness were all assessed with the immunoSEQ online tools. Calculated diversity was defined as the number of unique rearrangements divided by total templates times 100, and Shannon and Simpson indices were additionally computed. Principal component analysis was performed on Z-score normalized data with the R prcomp function and the ggbiplot package. Morisita's index was used to quantify the clonal overlap between blood and rectum within each subject. TCRdb obtained this table from immuneACCESS and retained in-frame rearrangements with V and J assigned. These tables miss some clones; where compared with another copy, unresolved V genes account for less than half of the shortfall, and the remainder is unexplained. That table supplies the V and J calls and clone size; D and trimming were determined from the DNA. This sample lists 57,000 or so clones; about nine tenths were detected once. Of the sample, about 1.5% is held by the ten largest clones.

With regard to this clone: Its antigen is unknown. Qualities for individual bases were not recorded, and no much larger clone is one base off.

Reading from cysteine to phenylalanine, the CDR3 counts 14 amino acids. CDR3 DNA only is kept here, 42 bases in frame from base 1. Per the germline V gene, SGHDN is the CDR1 and FVKESK is the CDR2. V trim: 2 bases; J trim: 6 bases; unmatched bases: 0. In controls, colonoscopy was performed for suspected IBD, macroscopically and histologically normal endoscopy was observed, and no IBD diagnosis was made within the following year. A blood sample was drawn at the time of the colonoscopy. The Wizard kit (Promega) was used to extract genomic DNA from the blood and intestinal samples. The research as a whole found: The healthy control group was small, consisting of only a handful of individuals. Rectal repertoire features separated controls, mild-moderate and acute severe colitis patients; acute severe colitis showed reduced rectal diversity due to clonal expansions. For technical reasons, blood samples from a couple of patients gave substantially fewer templates, and these samples were excluded from the blood-rectal overlap analysis. Because the repertoires came from total lymphocyte DNA, rare subsets such as regulatory T cells may have patterns that are not reflected. Two rectal CDR3 clonotypes were found in every ulcerative colitis patient but in no control. Autologous blood-rectal clonal overlap was significantly higher in ulcerative colitis patients than in controls, suggesting increased T cell trafficking to inflamed tissue.

The specimen sequenced was blood. This sequence originates from a boy aged 10-17 years who was a control in a study of pediatric ulcerative colitis. The rearranged segments are TRBV14 and TRBJ2-1; TRBD2 matches 11 bases in the middle. The CDR3 region reads CASSQTSGSNEQFF. The nucleotide sequence reads TGTGCCAGCAGCCAAACTAGCGGGAGCAATGAGCAGTTCTTC.